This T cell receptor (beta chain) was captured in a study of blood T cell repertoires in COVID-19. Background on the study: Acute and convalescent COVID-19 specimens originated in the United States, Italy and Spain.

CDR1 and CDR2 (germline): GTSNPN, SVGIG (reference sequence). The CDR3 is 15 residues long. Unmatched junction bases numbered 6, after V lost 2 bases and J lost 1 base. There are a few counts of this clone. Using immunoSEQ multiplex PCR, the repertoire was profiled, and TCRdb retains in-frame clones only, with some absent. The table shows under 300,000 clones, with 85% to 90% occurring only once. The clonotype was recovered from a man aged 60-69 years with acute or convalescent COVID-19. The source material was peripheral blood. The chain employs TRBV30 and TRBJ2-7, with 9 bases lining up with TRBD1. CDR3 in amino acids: CAWSSRTGVSYEQYF. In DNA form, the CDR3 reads TGTGCCTGGAGTTCCCGGACAGGGGTTTCCTACGAGCAGTACTTC.